The source of this TCR beta chain is a study of T cell repertoires in urothelial bladder cancer. Germline V gene lookup returns CDR1 SGHRS and CDR2 YFSETQ. The CDR3 is made up of 15 amino acids. V was shortened by 4 bases and J by 2 bases, with 15 bases between the two germline ends. Only in-frame clones appear in the TCRdb table, and some are missing; sequencing was by immunoSEQ multiplex PCR. The sample shows some 11,000 clones, around 68% of them seen only once. This clone was seen once. This clonotype was sampled from a human donor with a benign inflammatory bladder lesion. The V gene is TRBV5-1, the J gene TRBJ2-5; maybe TRBD1 (5 bases). The sequenced sample was tumor-infiltrating cells from bladder cancer. The CDR3 nucleotides are TGCGCCAGCAGCACCCCAGGGTCCCTTCAAGAGACCCAGTACTTC. This encodes CASSTPGSLQETQYF.